This T cell receptor (beta chain) was retrieved from a study of vaccination effects on CD4 cells after COVID-19. Only in-frame clones appear in the TCRdb table, and some are missing; sequencing was by immunoSEQ multiplex PCR. The sample holds tens of thousands of clones, roughly 80% seen once. Antigen-specific CD4+ T cells were first expanded with viral peptide pools by the ViraFEST assay and only then sequenced. Researchers isolated CD4+ T cells once less than twelve days of culture had elapsed. Each participant received a vaccine that was either BNT162b2 or mRNA-1273, given as two doses. No vaccinee had earlier SARS-CoV-2 infection, and nucleocapsid antibodies were negative. Concerning this clone itself: Antigen unknown.

The clonotype was recovered from a human donor who received a COVID-19 vaccine. Some clones in this sample may be carry-over from other donors' samples. The sample in question was CD4+ T cells from PBMCs cultured with SARS-CoV-2 spike peptides, obtained after COVID-19 vaccination.

The CDR3 coding sequence is TGCAGTGCTAGTAGAGCGGGGGAAGGCATGAACACTGAAGCTTTCTTT. As protein: CSASRAGEGMNTEAFF. The gene calls are TRBV20-1 and TRBJ1-1; possible D gene TRBD1, 5 bases. V was pared by 3 bases and J by 0 bases, with 17 bases between. The CDR3 extends over 16 amino acids. Germline V CDR1 and CDR2: DFQATT, SNEGSKA (reference sequence).